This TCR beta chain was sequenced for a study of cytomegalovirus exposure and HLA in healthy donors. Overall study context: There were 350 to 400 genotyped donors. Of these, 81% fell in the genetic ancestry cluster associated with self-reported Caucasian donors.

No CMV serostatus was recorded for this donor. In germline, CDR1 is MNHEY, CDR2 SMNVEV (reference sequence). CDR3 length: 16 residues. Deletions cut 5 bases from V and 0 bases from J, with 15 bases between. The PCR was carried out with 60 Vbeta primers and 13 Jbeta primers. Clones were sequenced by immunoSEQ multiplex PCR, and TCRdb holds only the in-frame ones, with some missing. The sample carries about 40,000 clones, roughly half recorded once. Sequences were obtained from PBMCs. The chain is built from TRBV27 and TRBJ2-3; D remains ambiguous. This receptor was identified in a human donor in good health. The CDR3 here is CASSGLFSPSTDTQYF. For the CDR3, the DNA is TGTGCCAGCAGTGGGCTGTTTAGTCCTAGCACAGATACGCAGTATTTT.